The entry below describes one T cell receptor (beta chain). The CDR3 totals 13 residues. Germline trimming cut 6 bases from V and 0 bases from J; bases unmatched to any gene: 0. CDR1 and CDR2 from the germline V gene are MNHEY and SVGAGI. Seattle researchers signed up patients amid active infection and tracked them longitudinally. This sample is drawn from a study of blood T cell repertoires in COVID-19. Study as a whole: Whether acute or convalescent, the COVID-19 samples came from the United States, Italy and Spain. Sources were T cells, B-cell-depleted T cells, or PBMCs; the material itself was cDNA or gDNA.

Sequenced by immunoSEQ multiplex PCR; TCRdb stores in-frame clones only, minus some. The sample has about 64,000 clones; about 90% are singletons. Sequences were obtained from peripheral blood. The rearrangement uses TRBV6-5 and TRBJ2-5; 8 positions agree with TRBD1. This clonotype was sampled from a woman aged 60-75 years with COVID-19, enrolled during active disease. The CDR3 coding sequence is TGTGCCAGCAGGACAGGGGACCAAGAGACCCAGTACTTC. Translating gives CASRTGDQETQYF.